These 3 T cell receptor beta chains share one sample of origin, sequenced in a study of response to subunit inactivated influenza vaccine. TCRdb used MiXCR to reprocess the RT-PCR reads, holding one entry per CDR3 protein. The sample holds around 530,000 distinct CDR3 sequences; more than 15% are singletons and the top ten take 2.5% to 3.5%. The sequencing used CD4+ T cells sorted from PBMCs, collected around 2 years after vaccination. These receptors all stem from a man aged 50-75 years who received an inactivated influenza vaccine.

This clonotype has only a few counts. CDR3 nucleotide sequence: TGTGCCAGCAGTGCCGGGCCCCAGAACGCTTTCTTT. This sequence encodes CASSAGPQNAFF. This chain links TRBV28 with TRBJ1-1; D gene unclear. Germline V CDR1 and CDR2: MDHEN, SYDVKM. V was trimmed by 5 bases and J by 11 bases, leaving 15 bases between them. CDR3 size: 12 residues.

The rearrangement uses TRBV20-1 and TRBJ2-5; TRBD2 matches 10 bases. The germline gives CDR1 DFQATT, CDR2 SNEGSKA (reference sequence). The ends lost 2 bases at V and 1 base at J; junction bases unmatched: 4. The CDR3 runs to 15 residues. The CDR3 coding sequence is TGCAGTGCTAGAAATAGCGGGGGGTCCCAAGAGACCCAGTACTTC. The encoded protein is CSARNSGGSQETQYF.

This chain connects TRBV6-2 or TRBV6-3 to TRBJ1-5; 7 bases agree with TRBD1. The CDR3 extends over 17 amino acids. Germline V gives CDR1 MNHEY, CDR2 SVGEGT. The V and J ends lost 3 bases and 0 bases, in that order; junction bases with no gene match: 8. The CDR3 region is CASSYMDRSHSNQPQHF. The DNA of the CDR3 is TGTGCCAGCAGTTATATGGACAGGAGCCATAGCAATCAGCCCCAGCATTTT.